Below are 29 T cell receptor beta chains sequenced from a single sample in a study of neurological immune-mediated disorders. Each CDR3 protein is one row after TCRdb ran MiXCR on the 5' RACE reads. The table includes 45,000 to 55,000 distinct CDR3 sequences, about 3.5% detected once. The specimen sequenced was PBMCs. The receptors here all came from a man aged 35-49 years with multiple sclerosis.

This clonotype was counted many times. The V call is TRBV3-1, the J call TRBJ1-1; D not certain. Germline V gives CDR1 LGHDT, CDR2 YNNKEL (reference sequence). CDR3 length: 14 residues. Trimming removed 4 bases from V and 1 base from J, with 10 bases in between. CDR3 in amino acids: CASSPYRENTEAFF. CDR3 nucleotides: TGTGCCAGCAGCCCGTATAGGGAGAACACTGAAGCTTTCTTT.

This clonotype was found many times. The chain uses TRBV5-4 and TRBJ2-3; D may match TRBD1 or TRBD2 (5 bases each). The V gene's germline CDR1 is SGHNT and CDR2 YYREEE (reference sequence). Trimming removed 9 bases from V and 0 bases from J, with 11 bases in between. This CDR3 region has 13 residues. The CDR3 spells CAISGQSTDTQYF. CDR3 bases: TGTGCCATCTCGGGGCAGAGCACAGATACGCAGTATTTT.

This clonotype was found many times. CDR3 residues: CASSLGVAPQHF. CDR3 nucleotide sequence: TGTGCCAGCAGCTTAGGGGTTGCGCCCCAGCATTTT. The chain couples TRBV7-9 to TRBJ1-5, with unresolved D. V lost 1 base, J lost 9 bases, and 7 bases lay in between. The CDR3 is made up of 12 amino acids. CDR1 is SEHNR and CDR2 is FQNEAQ in the germline V gene (reference sequence).

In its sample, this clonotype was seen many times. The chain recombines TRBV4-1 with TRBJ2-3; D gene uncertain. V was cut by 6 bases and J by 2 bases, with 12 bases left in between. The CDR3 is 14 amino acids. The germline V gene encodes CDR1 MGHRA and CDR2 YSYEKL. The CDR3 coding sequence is TGCGCCAGCAGAACCGCCCAAGACACAGATACGCAGTATTTT. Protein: CASRTAQDTDTQYF.

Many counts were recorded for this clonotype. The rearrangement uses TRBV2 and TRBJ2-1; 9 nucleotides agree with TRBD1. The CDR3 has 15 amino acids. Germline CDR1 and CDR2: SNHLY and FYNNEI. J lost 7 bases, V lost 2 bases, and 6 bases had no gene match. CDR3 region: CASSERDRVLNEQFF. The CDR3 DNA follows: TGTGCCAGCAGTGAACGGGACAGGGTATTGAATGAGCAGTTCTTC.

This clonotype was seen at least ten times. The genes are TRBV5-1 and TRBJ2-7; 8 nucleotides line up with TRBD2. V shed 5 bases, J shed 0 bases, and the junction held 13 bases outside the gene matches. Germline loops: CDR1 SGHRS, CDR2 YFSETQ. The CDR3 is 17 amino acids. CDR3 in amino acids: CASSRADSGEHSYEQYF. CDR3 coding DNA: TGCGCCAGCAGTCGTGCTGATAGCGGGGAGCACTCCTACGAGCAGTACTTC. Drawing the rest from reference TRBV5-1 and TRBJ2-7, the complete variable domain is KAGVTQTPRYLIKTRGQQVTLSCSPISGHRSVSWYQQTPGQGLQFLFEYFSETQRNKGNFPGRFSGRQFSNSRSEMNVSTLELGDSALYLCASSRADSGEHSYEQYFGPGTRLTVT.

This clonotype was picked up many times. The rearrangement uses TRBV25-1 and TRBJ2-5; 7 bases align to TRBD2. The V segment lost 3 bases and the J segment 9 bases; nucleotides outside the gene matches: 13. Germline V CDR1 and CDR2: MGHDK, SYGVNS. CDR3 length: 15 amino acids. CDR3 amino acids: CASSDSSGAELAQYF. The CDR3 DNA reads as TGTGCCAGCAGTGATTCCAGCGGGGCCGAGTTGGCCCAGTACTTC.

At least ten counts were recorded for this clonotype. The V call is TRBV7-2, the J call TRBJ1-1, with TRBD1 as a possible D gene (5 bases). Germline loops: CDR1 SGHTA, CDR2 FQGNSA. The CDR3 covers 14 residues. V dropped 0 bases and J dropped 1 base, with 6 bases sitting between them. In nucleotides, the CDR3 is TGTGCCAGCAGCTTAGCAGGGGCGAACACTGAAGCTTTCTTT. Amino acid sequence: CASSLAGANTEAFF.

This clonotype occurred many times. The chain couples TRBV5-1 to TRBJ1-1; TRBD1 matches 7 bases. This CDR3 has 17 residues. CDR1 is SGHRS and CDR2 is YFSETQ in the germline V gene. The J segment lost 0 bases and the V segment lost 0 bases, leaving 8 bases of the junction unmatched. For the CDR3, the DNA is TGCGCCAGCAGCTTGGGGACAGGTGAGCTCATGAACACTGAAGCTTTCTTT. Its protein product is CASSLGTGELMNTEAFF.

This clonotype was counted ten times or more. In DNA, the CDR3 is TGTGCCAGCAGTTTAGGAGTTCGGACGGGTGAGCAGTTCTTC. It is translated as CASSLGVRTGEQFF. The V gene is TRBV12-3 or TRBV12-4, the J gene TRBJ2-1; D is unresolved. V was shortened by 1 base and J by 9 bases, with 13 bases between the two germline ends. The CDR3 runs 14 residues.

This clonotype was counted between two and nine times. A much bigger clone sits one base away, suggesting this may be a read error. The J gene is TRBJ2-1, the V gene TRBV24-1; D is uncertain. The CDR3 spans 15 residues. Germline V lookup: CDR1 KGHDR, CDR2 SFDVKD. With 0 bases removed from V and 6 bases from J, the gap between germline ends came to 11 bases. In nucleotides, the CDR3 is TGTGCCACCAGTGATTTGTCAGTAACGAGCAATGAGCAGTTCTTC. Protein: CATSDLSVTSNEQFF.

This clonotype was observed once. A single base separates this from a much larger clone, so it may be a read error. CDR3 nucleotides: TGCGCCAGCAGCCCCTACTTGACTAGAGGGATAGATACGCAGTATTTT. Its protein is CASSPYLTRGIDTQYF. The V gene is TRBV5-1, the J gene TRBJ2-3, with a possible D match to TRBD2 (6 bases). Germline CDR1 reads SGHRS; CDR2 reads YFSETQ. The CDR3 spans 16 residues. The V end was cut by 4 bases, the J end by 5 bases, with 20 bases between.

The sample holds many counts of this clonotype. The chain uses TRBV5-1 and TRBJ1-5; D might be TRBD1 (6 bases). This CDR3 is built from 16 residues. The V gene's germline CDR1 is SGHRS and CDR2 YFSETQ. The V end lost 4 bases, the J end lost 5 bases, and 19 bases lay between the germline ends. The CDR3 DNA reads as TGCGCCAGCAGCCAATACCCCGGACAGTTCGATCAGCCCCAGCATTTT. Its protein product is CASSQYPGQFDQPQHF.

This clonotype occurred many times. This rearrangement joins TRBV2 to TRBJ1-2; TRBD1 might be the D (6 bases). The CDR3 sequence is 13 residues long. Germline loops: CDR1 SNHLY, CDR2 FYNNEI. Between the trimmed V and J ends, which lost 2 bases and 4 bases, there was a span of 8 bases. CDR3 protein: CASSERTAYGYTF. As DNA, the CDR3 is TGTGCCAGCAGTGAAAGGACAGCCTATGGCTACACCTTC.

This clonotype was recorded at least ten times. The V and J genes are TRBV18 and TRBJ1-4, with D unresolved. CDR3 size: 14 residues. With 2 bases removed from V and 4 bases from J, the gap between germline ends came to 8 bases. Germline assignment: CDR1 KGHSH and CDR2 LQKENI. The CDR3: CASSPYGINEKLFF. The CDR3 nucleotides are TGTGCCAGCTCACCATACGGAATTAATGAAAAACTGTTTTTT. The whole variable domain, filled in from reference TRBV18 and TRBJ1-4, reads NAGVMQNPRHLVRRRGQEARLRCSPMKGHSHVYWYRQLPEEGLKFMVYLQKENIIDESGMPKERFSAEFPKEGPSILRIQQVVRGDSAAYFCASSPYGINEKLFFGSGTQLSVL.

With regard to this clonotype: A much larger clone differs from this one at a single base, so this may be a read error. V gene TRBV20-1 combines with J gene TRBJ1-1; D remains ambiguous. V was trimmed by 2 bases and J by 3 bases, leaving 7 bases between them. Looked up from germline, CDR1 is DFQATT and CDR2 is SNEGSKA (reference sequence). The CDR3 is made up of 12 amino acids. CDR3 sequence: CSARQDHTEAFF. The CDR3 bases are TGCAGTGCTAGACAGGACCACACTGAAGCTTTCTTT.

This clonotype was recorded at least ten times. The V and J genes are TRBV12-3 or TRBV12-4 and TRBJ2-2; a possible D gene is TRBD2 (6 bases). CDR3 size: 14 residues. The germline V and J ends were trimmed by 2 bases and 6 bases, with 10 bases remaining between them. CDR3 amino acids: CASSLLEGPGELFF. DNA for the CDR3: TGTGCCAGCAGTTTACTGGAGGGTCCCGGGGAGCTGTTTTTT.

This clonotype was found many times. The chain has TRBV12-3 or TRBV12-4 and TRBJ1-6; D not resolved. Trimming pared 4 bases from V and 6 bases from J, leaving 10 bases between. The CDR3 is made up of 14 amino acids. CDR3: CASSYDGINSPLHF. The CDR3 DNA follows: TGTGCCAGCAGTTACGACGGGATTAATTCACCCCTCCACTTT.

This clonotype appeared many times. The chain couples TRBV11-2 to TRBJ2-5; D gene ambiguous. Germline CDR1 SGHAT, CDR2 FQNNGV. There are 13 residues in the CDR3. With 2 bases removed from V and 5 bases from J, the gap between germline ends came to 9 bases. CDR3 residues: CASSLRNTETQYF. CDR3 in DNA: TGTGCCAGCAGCTTACGTAATACTGAGACCCAGTACTTC.

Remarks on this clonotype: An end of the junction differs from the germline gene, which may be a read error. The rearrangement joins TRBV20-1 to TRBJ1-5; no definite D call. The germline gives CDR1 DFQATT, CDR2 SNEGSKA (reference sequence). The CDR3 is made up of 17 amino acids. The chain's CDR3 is CSARDPAREYSNQPQNF. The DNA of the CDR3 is TGCAGTGCTAGAGATCCCGCCCGAGAGTATAGCAATCAGCCCCAGAATTTT.

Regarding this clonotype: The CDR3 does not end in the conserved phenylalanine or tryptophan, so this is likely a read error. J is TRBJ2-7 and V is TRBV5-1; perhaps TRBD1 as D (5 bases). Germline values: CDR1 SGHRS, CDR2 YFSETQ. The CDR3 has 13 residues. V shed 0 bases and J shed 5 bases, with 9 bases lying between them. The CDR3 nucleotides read TGCGCCAGCAGCTTGGAGGGCAGGGACGAGCAGTACAAC. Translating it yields CASSLEGRDEQYN.

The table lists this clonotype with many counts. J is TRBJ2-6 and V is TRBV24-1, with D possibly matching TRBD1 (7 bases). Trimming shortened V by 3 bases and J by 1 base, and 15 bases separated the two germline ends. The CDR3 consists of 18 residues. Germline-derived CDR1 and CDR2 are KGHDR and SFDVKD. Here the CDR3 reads CATSDTAGGFSGANVLTF. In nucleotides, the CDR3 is TGTGCCACCAGTGATACGGCAGGGGGGTTTTCTGGGGCCAACGTCCTGACTTTC.

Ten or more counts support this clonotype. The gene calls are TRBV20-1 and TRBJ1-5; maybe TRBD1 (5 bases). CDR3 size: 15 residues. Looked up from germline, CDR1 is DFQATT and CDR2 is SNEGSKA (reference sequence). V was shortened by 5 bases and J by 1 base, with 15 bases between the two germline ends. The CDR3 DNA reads TGCAGTGCTGGTAGAAGGGGCGGGAGCAATCAGCCCCAGCATTTT. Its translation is CSAGRRGGSNQPQHF.

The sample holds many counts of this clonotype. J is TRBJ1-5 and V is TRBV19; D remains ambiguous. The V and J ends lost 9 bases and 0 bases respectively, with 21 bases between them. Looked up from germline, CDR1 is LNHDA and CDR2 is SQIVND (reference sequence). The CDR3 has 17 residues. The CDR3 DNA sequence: TGTGCCAGCACTTGGACCGTCAACCTCTATAGCAATCAGCCCCAGCATTTT. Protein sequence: CASTWTVNLYSNQPQHF.

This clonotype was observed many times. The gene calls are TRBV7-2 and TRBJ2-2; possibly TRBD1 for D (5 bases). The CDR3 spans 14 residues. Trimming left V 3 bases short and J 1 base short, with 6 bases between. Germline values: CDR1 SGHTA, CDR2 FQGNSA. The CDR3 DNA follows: TGTGCCAGCAGCTTGACAGTGAACACCGGGGAGCTGTTTTTT. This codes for CASSLTVNTGELFF.

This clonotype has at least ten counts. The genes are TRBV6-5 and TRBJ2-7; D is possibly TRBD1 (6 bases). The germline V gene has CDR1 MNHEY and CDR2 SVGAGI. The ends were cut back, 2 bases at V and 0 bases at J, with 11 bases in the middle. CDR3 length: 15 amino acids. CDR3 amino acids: CASSYGQDSSYEQYF. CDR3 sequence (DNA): TGTGCCAGCAGTTACGGGCAGGACAGCTCCTACGAGCAGTACTTC.

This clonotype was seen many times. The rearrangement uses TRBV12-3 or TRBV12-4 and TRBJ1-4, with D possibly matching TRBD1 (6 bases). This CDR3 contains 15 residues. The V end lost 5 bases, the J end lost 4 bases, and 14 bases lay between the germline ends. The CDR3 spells CASSPRGQGNEKLFF. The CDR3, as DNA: TGTGCCAGCAGTCCCCGGGGGCAGGGTAATGAAAAACTGTTTTTT.

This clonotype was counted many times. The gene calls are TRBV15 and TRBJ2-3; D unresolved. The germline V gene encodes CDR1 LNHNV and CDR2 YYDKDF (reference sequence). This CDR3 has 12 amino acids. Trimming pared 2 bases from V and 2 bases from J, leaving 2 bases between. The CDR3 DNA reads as TGTGCCACCAGCAGATTCACAGATACGCAGTATTTT. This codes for CATSRFTDTQYF.

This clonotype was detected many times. This CDR3 is CASRGSVEQYF. DNA for the CDR3: TGTGCCAGCCGGGGTTCGGTTGAGCAGTACTTC. The chain links TRBV2 to TRBJ2-7; perhaps TRBD2 as D (5 bases). CDR3 length equals 11 residues. Germline CDR1 is SNHLY and CDR2 is FYNNEI. Trimming removed 8 bases at V and 7 bases at J, with 12 bases between. The whole variable domain, remainder taken from reference TRBV2 and TRBJ2-7, is EPEVTQTPSHQVTQMGQEVILRCVPISNHLYFYWYRQILGQKVEFLVSFYNNEISEKSEIFDDQFSVERPDGSNFTLKIRSTKLEDSAMYFCASRGSVEQYFGPGTRLTVT.